This T cell receptor beta chain was sequenced for a study of blood T cell repertoires in COVID-19. Background on the study: T cells, B-cell-depleted T cells, or PBMCs provided the cDNA or gDNA that served as material.

Under the authors' procedure: Amplified reference gene primers provided the basis for estimating nucleated cell counts. The table came from immunoSEQ multiplex PCR; TCRdb's copy has only in-frame clones and leaves some out. The DNA gave D and trimming, while V, J and clone size come from that table. The table records 200,000 to 300,000 clones, roughly 82% of them present only once. CDR1 is MNHEY and CDR2 is SVGAGI in the germline V gene. V was clipped by 2 bases and J by 5 bases; unmatched bases: 9. This CDR3 spans 16 amino acids. The receptor's source is an older woman with acute or convalescent COVID-19. The material sequenced was peripheral blood. The V call is TRBV6-5, the J call TRBJ1-3, with 7 bases identical to TRBD1. The CDR3: CASSYTIQGDRNTIYF. CDR3 coding DNA: TGTGCCAGCAGTTACACAATTCAGGGGGATAGAAACACCATATATTTT.